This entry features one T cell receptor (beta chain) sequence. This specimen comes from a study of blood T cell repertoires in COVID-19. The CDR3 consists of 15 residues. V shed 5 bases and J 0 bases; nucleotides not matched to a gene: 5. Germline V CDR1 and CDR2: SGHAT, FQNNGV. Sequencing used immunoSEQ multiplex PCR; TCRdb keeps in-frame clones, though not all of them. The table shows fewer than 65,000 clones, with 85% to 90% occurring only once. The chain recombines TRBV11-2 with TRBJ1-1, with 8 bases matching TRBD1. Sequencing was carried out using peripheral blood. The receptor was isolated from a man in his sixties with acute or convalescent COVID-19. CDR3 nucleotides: TGTGCCAGCAGCGAACAACAGGGGGTGAACACTGAAGCTTTCTTT. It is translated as CASSEQQGVNTEAFF.